This TCR beta chain emerged from a study of T cells in Graves' hyperthyroidism and ophthalmopathy. This clonotype was counted ten times or more. What was amplified from RNA transcripts were TCR beta CDR3 regions. HTBI primers were the set used in a first-round RT-PCR of the TCR CDR3. TCRdb reprocessed the multiplex PCR reads with MiXCR, giving one entry per CDR3 protein. The sample records a few hundred thousand distinct CDR3 sequences, approximately 16% being singletons. The germline V gene encodes CDR1 MDHEN and CDR2 SYDVKM. The CDR3 sequence is 15 residues long. V shed 6 bases, J shed 4 bases, and the junction held 9 bases outside the gene matches.

The origin of this receptor is a woman between 50 and 59 years old with Graves' hyperthyroidism that later progressed to Graves' ophthalmopathy. The specimen sequenced was blood. This chain links TRBV28 with TRBJ2-1; 7 nucleotides match TRBD2. Written as DNA, the CDR3 is TGTGCCAGCAGCACGCGGGAGACGGGATACAATGAGCAGTTCTTC. Encoded protein: CASSTRETGYNEQFF. Full variable domain (missing parts from reference TRBV28 and TRBJ2-1): DVKVTQSSRYLVKRTGEKVFLECVQDMDHENMFWYRQDPGLGLRLIYFSYDVKMKEKGDIPEGYSVSREKKERFSLILESASTNQTSMYLCASSTRETGYNEQFFGPGTRLTVL.